This T cell receptor beta chain was recovered during a study of T cells of healthy individuals. TCRdb ran MiXCR on the 5' RACE reads and lists one entry per CDR3 protein. Among about 100,000 distinct CDR3 sequences listed, around 17% were seen once. V was clipped by 1 base and J by 3 bases, with 16 bases between them. Germline V CDR1 and CDR2: LGHNA, YNFKEQ. The CDR3 length is 16 residues. There are many counts of this clonotype. The chain employs TRBV4-2 and TRBJ2-7, with unresolved D. This TCR was recovered from a human donor in good health. The CDR3 loop reads CASSQAPGWNLYEQYF. The CDR3 bases are TGTGCCAGCAGCCAAGCCCCTGGGTGGAATCTCTACGAGCAGTACTTC.